Following are 25 T cell receptor beta chains from one sample sequenced in a study of blood T cell repertoires in COVID-19. Assay used: immunoSEQ multiplex PCR; TCRdb lists only in-frame clones, some missing. The sample includes over 60,000 clones, roughly 87% of them seen just once. The sample taken for sequencing was peripheral blood. Every receptor here comes from a human donor in a cohort sampled during active COVID-19.

The chain has TRBV7-9 and TRBJ2-1; 9 nucleotides agree with TRBD2. The germline V gene has CDR1 SEHNR and CDR2 FQNEAQ (reference sequence). J gave up 5 bases and V 3 bases, and 8 bases lay outside the gene matches. The CDR3 is made up of 16 amino acids. CDR3 DNA sequence: TGTGCCAGCAGCTTCGGTTTGCGGGGGGGCGACAATGAGCAGTTCTTC. Translating it yields CASSFGLRGGDNEQFF.

This clone was seen once. This rearrangement joins TRBV7-9 to TRBJ1-1; D unclear. From germline, CDR1 is SEHNR and CDR2 FQNEAQ (reference sequence). V lost 5 bases and J lost 1, with 11 bases in between. The CDR3 length is 14 residues. CDR3 sequence: CASSIQLPNTEAFF. The CDR3 nucleotides are TGTGCCAGCAGCATACAGTTACCGAACACTGAAGCTTTCTTT.

This clone was observed a handful of times. The chain links TRBV5-4 to TRBJ1-2, with TRBD1 as a possible D gene (6 bases). The CDR3 is made up of 12 amino acids. The germline V and J ends were trimmed by 4 bases and 6 bases, with 10 bases remaining between them. Germline values: CDR1 SGHNT, CDR2 YYREEE (reference sequence). CDR3 region: CASSRQVDGYTF. Here the CDR3 DNA reads TGTGCCAGCAGCCGACAGGTTGATGGCTACACCTTC.

The rearrangement uses TRBV5-1 and TRBJ2-6; D is perhaps TRBD1 (5 bases). V dropped 0 bases and J dropped 2 bases, with 9 bases sitting between them. The germline V gene encodes CDR1 SGHRS and CDR2 YFSETQ. This CDR3 has 16 residues. The CDR3 sequence: CASSLGAGPGANVLTF. CDR3 bases: TGCGCCAGCAGCTTGGGGGCAGGGCCTGGGGCCAACGTCCTGACTTTC.

The chain employs TRBV5-4 and TRBJ2-7; 10 nucleotides align to TRBD2. Germline CDR1 and CDR2: SGHNT and YYREEE (reference sequence). Trimming took 3 bases from V and 4 from J; bases not matched to a gene: 1. This CDR3 has 13 amino acids. DNA for the CDR3: TGTGCCAGCAGCTCGGGACTAGCGTACGAGCAGTACTTC. Translated, it gives CASSSGLAYEQYF.

The J gene is TRBJ1-5, the V gene TRBV6-1; the D gene is possibly TRBD1 (6 bases). The CDR3 has 16 amino acids. V lost 1 base to trimming and J lost 3 bases, with 13 bases between them. CDR1 is MNHNS, CDR2 SASEGT, per germline. The CDR3 region has the DNA TGTGCCAGCAGTGAAGAGCTGTTGGGGGCCAATCAGCCCCAGCATTTT. Translation gives CASSEELLGANQPQHF.

The CDR3 sequence: CASSQSTSGTGQVNTEAFF. The DNA for the CDR3 is TGCGCCAGCAGCCAAAGTACGTCGGGGACAGGGCAGGTGAACACTGAAGCTTTCTTT. The chain links TRBV4-1 to TRBJ1-1; 9 bases fit TRBD1. CDR3 size: 19 residues. The V segment lost 2 bases and the J segment 0 bases; nucleotides outside the gene matches: 13. The germline V gene encodes CDR1 MGHRA and CDR2 YSYEKL.

The rearrangement links TRBV5-4 to TRBJ2-7; TRBD2 matches 7 bases. V shed 5 bases, J shed 6 bases, and the junction held 14 bases outside the gene matches. Germline V lookup: CDR1 SGHNT, CDR2 YYREEE (reference sequence). The CDR3 has 15 amino acids. The CDR3 is CASSLEPGRTSEQYF. The CDR3 DNA sequence: TGTGCCAGCAGTCTTGAGCCCGGGAGGACCTCCGAGCAGTACTTC.

The chain employs TRBV20-1 and TRBJ1-5; D gene ambiguous. Trimming took off 3 bases at V and 0 bases at J, with 12 bases between the two ends. From germline, CDR1 is DFQATT and CDR2 SNEGSKA (reference sequence). This CDR3 comprises 15 residues. DNA for the CDR3: TGCAGTGCTAGTAGGAGGGTGGTTAGCAATCAGCCCCAGCATTTT. Protein sequence: CSASRRVVSNQPQHF.

The V call is TRBV30, the J call TRBJ2-5, with D possibly TRBD2 on 5 matching bases. Germline V lookup: CDR1 GTSNPN, CDR2 SVGIG (reference sequence). The CDR3 is made up of 13 amino acids. V was clipped by 2 bases and J by 6 bases, with 13 bases between them. In DNA, the CDR3 is TGTGCCTGGAGTTCGGGGTTGGAAAAGACCCAGTACTTC. This sequence encodes CAWSSGLEKTQYF.

The chain links TRBV5-4 to TRBJ2-7; 7 nucleotides align to TRBD2. The CDR3 is 15 amino acids. CDR1 and CDR2 from the germline V gene are SGHNT and YYREEE (reference sequence). V dropped 4 bases and J dropped 4; count of bases not matched to a gene: 11. CDR3 nucleotide sequence: TGTGCCAGCAGCCCGGGGGGATGGTCGGAATACGAGCAGTACTTC. This gives the protein CASSPGGWSEYEQYF.

This clone was recorded once. The chain is built from TRBV27 and TRBJ2-7; D unclear. This CDR3 has 16 amino acids. Germline CDR1 and CDR2: MNHEY and SMNVEV (reference sequence). The V end lost 5 bases, the J end lost 1 base, and 18 bases lay between the germline ends. CDR3 DNA sequence: TGTGCCAGCAGTAAAGAGCGAGGATTGATTTCCTACGAGCAGTACTTC. Encoded protein: CASSKERGLISYEQYF.

The count of this clone is one. The chain recombines TRBV9 with TRBJ2-3; 8 bases agree with TRBD2. The trim removed 4 bases at V and 2 bases at J, leaving 9 bases unmatched. This CDR3 is 16 amino acids long. Germline V CDR1 and CDR2: SGDLS, YYNGEE. The chain's CDR3 is CASSPRTSRPTDTQYF. CDR3 sequence (DNA): TGTGCCAGCAGCCCCCGGACTAGCAGGCCCACAGATACGCAGTATTTT.

V usage is TRBV19 and J usage is TRBJ2-5, with D possibly TRBD2 on 6 matching bases. Germline CDR1 reads LNHDA; CDR2 reads SQIVND (reference sequence). CDR3 length: 14 amino acids. Trimming cost V 9 bases and J 1 base, with 15 bases left between them. CDR3 sequence: CASQSRRGQETQYF. As DNA, the CDR3 is TGTGCCAGCCAGTCTCGGCGGGGCCAAGAGACCCAGTACTTC.

The chain is built from TRBV6-6 and TRBJ2-7; 7 bases match TRBD1. V dropped 6 bases and J dropped 5; count of bases not matched to a gene: 7. From germline, CDR1 is MNHNY and CDR2 SVGAGI (reference sequence). The CDR3 runs to 13 residues. The CDR3 DNA reads TGTGCCAGCAGCCCAACAGGGGTCGACGAGCAGTACTTC. It is translated as CASSPTGVDEQYF.

The rearrangement joins TRBV7-6 to TRBJ1-2; 9 positions agree with TRBD1. The CDR3 contains 15 residues. Germline V lookup: CDR1 SGHVS, CDR2 FNYEAQ. Germline trimming cut 5 bases from V and 0 bases from J; bases unmatched to any gene: 4. The CDR3 here is CASSPGQGPNYGYTF. The DNA for the CDR3 is TGTGCCAGCAGCCCCGGACAGGGGCCTAACTATGGCTACACCTTC.

V is TRBV7-2 and J is TRBJ1-1; maybe TRBD1 (6 bases). Germline CDR1 and CDR2: SGHTA and FQGNSA. The V end was cut by 5 bases, the J end by 3 bases, with 22 bases between. This CDR3 has 17 residues. This CDR3 reads CASSKRPQGGGDTEAFF. The CDR3 DNA follows: TGTGCCAGCAGCAAAAGACCACAGGGTGGGGGGGACACTGAAGCTTTCTTT.

The chain joins TRBV6-6 to TRBJ1-5; TRBD1 might be the D (5 bases). The V end was cut by 2 bases, the J end by 5 bases, with 13 bases between. Germline CDR1 MNHNY, CDR2 SVGAGI (reference sequence). The CDR3 has 15 amino acids. For the CDR3, the DNA is TGTGCCAGCAGTTACGATGACAGCCTGTATCAGCCCCAGCATTTT. Residues: CASSYDDSLYQPQHF.

This chain links TRBV5-6 with TRBJ1-3, with a weak D call TRBD1 (6 bases). CDR1 and CDR2 from the germline V gene are SGHDT and YYEEEE. V lost 4 bases and J lost 3, with 11 bases in between. This CDR3 has 14 amino acids. The CDR3 loop reads CASSQTGFGNTIYF. CDR3 sequence (DNA): TGTGCCAGCAGCCAGACAGGATTTGGAAACACCATATATTTT.

The chain combines TRBV6-2 or TRBV6-3 with TRBJ2-6; D gene unclear. The CDR3 sequence is 17 residues long. Germline V gene sequence: CDR1 MNHEY, CDR2 SVGEGT. V was cut by 2 bases and J by 3 bases, with 14 bases left in between. The CDR3 is CASSYLLRARGANVLTF. In DNA, the CDR3 is TGTGCCAGCAGTTACCTCCTGAGAGCCCGTGGGGCCAACGTCCTGACTTTC.

DNA of the CDR3: TGCGCCAGCAGCCAAGATAAGGGACAGCGGACTGAAGCTTTCTTT. This translates into CASSQDKGQRTEAFF. The chain recombines TRBV4-3 with TRBJ1-1; TRBD1 matches at 7 bases. Germline values: CDR1 LGHNA, CDR2 YSLEER. The CDR3 extends over 15 amino acids. Trimming took 0 bases from V and 5 from J; bases not matched to a gene: 6.

This clone has only a few counts. This chain uses TRBV6-1 with TRBJ1-5, with 7 nucleotides matching TRBD1. CDR1 and CDR2 (germline): MNHNS, SASEGT. V was clipped by 3 bases and J by 0 bases; unmatched bases: 5. The CDR3 runs 16 residues. The CDR3 DNA sequence: TGTGCCAGCAGTGAGTACGACAGGGATAGCAATCAGCCCCAGCATTTT. Translated, it gives CASSEYDRDSNQPQHF.

V usage is TRBV27 and J usage is TRBJ2-7, with TRBD1 identical over 7 bases. CDR1 is MNHEY and CDR2 is SMNVEV in the germline V gene (reference sequence). This CDR3 spans 16 amino acids. The V gene end was trimmed by 5 bases and the J gene end by 3 bases; junction bases not matched to a gene: 13. CDR3 loop: CASSLSIGDSLYEQYF. The CDR3 nucleotides read TGTGCCAGCAGTCTAAGTATAGGGGACAGCCTCTACGAGCAGTACTTC.

V and J are TRBV5-1 and TRBJ1-5, with 7 nucleotides matching TRBD1. Trimming took 4 bases from V and 0 from J; bases not matched to a gene: 7. CDR3 size: 16 residues. Per the germline V gene, CDR1 is SGHRS and CDR2 is YFSETQ. DNA for the CDR3: TGCGCCAGCAGCGTGGGGACAGACTATAGCAATCAGCCCCAGCATTTT. It translates to CASSVGTDYSNQPQHF.

The rearrangement links TRBV3-1 (or the pseudogene TRBV3-2) to TRBJ2-5; D is unresolved. The germline V gene encodes CDR1 LGHDT and CDR2 YNNKEL (reference sequence). The CDR3 length is 13 residues. Trimming shortened V by 1 base and J by 4 bases, and 7 bases separated the two germline ends. The CDR3, as DNA: TGTGCCAGCAGCCAAGTAACGAGAGAGACCCAGTACTTC. Translation gives CASSQVTRETQYF.